The TCR beta chain under discussion was sequenced for a study of blood T cell repertoires in COVID-19. Study in general: The United States, Italy and Spain provided the acute and convalescent COVID-19 samples.

The CDR3 has 16 amino acids. Germline V gene sequence: CDR1 SEHNR, CDR2 FQNEAQ (reference sequence). V was trimmed by 3 bases and J by 0 bases, leaving 12 bases between them. Method: immunoSEQ multiplex PCR; TCRdb's copy keeps in-frame clones and lacks some. The table includes under 200,000 clones, 85% detected once. The genes are TRBV7-9 and TRBJ1-5; a possible D gene is TRBD1 (6 bases). Sequencing used peripheral blood. The receptor was derived from a woman over 75 with acute or convalescent COVID-19. The CDR3 is CASSLGAANSNQPQHF. The CDR3 DNA reads as TGTGCCAGCAGCTTGGGGGCCGCTAATAGCAATCAGCCCCAGCATTTT. The variable domain in full, with the rest retrieved from reference TRBV7-9 and TRBJ1-5, is DTGVSQNPRHKITKRGQNVTFRCDPISEHNRLYWYRQTLGQGPEFLTYFQNEAQLEKSRLLSDRFSAERPKGSFSTLEIQRTEQGDSAMYLCASSLGAANSNQPQHFGDGTRLSIL.